This TCR beta chain was identified during a study of cytomegalovirus exposure and HLA in healthy donors. This cohort consisted of healthy bone marrow donors. This PCR relied on a set of 60 Vbeta primers and 13 Jbeta primers. This table comes from immunoSEQ multiplex PCR, and its TCRdb copy is limited to in-frame clones, with some not included. The sample has approximately 140,000 clones; more than 65% are singletons. V lost 0 bases and J 0 bases, leaving 12 bases between the germline ends. The CDR3 is 17 amino acids. The germline gives CDR1 SGHRS, CDR2 YFSETQ. This rearrangement joins TRBV5-1 to TRBJ2-2; possible D gene TRBD2, 6 bases. The clonotype originates from a man aged 50-59 years in good health and CMV-seropositive. What was sequenced was PBMCs. The CDR3 DNA reads TGCGCCAGCAGCTTGGGAGGCGGGAACGCGAACACCGGGGAGCTGTTTTTT. It is translated as CASSLGGGNANTGELFF.